The source of this TCR beta chain is a study of T cell repertoires in ileal Crohn's disease. Study-level background: The M6 sample came from neoterminal ileum during colonoscopy after surgery. Findings and limits, study-wide: All patients with clonality above 26.8% had endoscopic recurrence. Postoperative endoscopy occurred within one year, median roughly 6.9 months. Active smokers at surgery had more clonal expansions than non-smokers.

This clone was observed once. What it binds is not known. As for time point: neoterminal ileum biopsy at postoperative endoscopy, about 6 months after surgery. Clones were read by immunoSEQ multiplex PCR, and TCRdb kept only the in-frame ones, dropping some. The sample consists of some 20,000 clones, approximately 77% of them appearing once. This CDR3 comprises 15 residues. V shed 1 base, J shed 6 bases, and the junction held 8 bases outside the gene matches. CDR1 SNHLY and CDR2 FYNNEI come from the germline V gene. This clonotype originated in an adult with Crohn's disease. The chain combines TRBV2 with TRBJ2-7; TRBD2 aligns across 8 bases. Sequenced: ileal tissue. Here the CDR3 reads CASSEEAAGVSEQYF. In DNA, the CDR3 is TGTGCCAGCAGTGAAGAGGCAGCGGGAGTATCCGAGCAGTACTTC.